This TCR beta chain originates from a study of blood T cell repertoires in COVID-19. Study overall: Both acute and convalescent COVID-19 samples were obtained from the United States, Italy and Spain.

Some clones are missing from TCRdb's copy, which holds only in-frame ones; the method was immunoSEQ multiplex PCR. This sample has roughly 240,000 clones, with 88% found just once. This clone was counted a single time. Germline CDR1 ENHRY, CDR2 SYGVKD. The CDR3 extends over 14 amino acids. The V end lost 3 bases, the J end lost 2 bases, and 7 bases lay between the germline ends. The chain joins TRBV10-3 to TRBJ1-4; TRBD1 might be the D (5 bases). Sequenced material: PBMCs or T cells enriched from blood (not recorded which). The TCR sequence derives from a woman between 40 and 50 years old with acute COVID-19. The CDR3, as DNA: TGTGCCATCAGTGACAGGGTGACTAATGAAAAACTGTTTTTT. Translating gives CAISDRVTNEKLFF.